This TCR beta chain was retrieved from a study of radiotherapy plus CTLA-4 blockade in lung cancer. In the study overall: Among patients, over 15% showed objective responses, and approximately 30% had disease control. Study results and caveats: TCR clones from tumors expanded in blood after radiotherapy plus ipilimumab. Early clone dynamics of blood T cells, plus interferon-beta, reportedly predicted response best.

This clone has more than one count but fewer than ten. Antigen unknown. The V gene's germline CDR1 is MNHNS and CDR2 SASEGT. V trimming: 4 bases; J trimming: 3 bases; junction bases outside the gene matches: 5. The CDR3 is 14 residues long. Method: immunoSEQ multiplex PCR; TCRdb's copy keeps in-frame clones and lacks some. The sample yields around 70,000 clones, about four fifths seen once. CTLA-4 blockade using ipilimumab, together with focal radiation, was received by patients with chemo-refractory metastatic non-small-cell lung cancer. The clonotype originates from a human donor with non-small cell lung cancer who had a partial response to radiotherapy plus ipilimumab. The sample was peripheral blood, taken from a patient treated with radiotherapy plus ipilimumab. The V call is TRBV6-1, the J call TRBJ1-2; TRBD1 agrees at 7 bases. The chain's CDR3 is CASSATDRHYGYTF. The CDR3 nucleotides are TGTGCCAGCAGTGCGACGGACAGGCACTATGGCTACACCTTC.